This T cell receptor beta chain was identified in a study of CD8+ T cells in alopecia areata. Study-wide findings and caveats: Among patients, TCR sharing was less clear than in mice, a difference possibly due in part to HLA diversity in the patient population.

The table lists this clone with a count of one. The antigen remains undetermined. Treatment given: oral pan-JAK inhibitor, 5-10 mg twice daily. Reverse transcribed after extraction, RNA yielded cDNA as the sequencing template. The repertoire was sequenced with immunoSEQ multiplex PCR; TCRdb's copy has only in-frame clones and lacks some. The table records 130,000 to 150,000 clones, roughly four fifths of them present only once. The length of the CDR3 is 13 residues. V dropped 2 bases and J dropped 1 base, with 6 bases sitting between them. Germline-derived CDR1 and CDR2 are SGHNT and YYREEE (reference sequence).

This chain connects TRBV5-4 to TRBJ1-1; tentative D call: TRBD1 (5 bases). Sample: CD8+ T cells sorted from blood, taken at week 4, from a patient treated with tofacitinib. The receptor's source is a human donor with alopecia areata. DNA for the CDR3: TGTGCCAGCAGCTTTACAGGGAACACTGAAGCTTTCTTT. Translating gives CASSFTGNTEAFF.